This entry concerns a single T cell receptor (beta chain). MiXCR was run by TCRdb on the 5' RACE reads, yielding one entry per CDR3 protein. Of about 57,000 distinct CDR3 sequences listed, 15% to 20% were seen once; the top ten hold approximately 4.8%. The CDR3 runs 14 residues. CDR1 and CDR2 (germline): MGHRA, YSYEKL. V lost 6 bases and J 2 bases, leaving 13 bases between the germline ends. This sample is drawn from a study of T cells of healthy individuals. The gene calls are TRBV4-1 and TRBJ1-1; D remains unclear. The receptor's source is a human donor in good health. The CDR3 DNA follows: TGCGCCAGCAGGGCAATCCTAAAAAACACTGAAGCTTTCTTT. Translation: CASRAILKNTEAFF.